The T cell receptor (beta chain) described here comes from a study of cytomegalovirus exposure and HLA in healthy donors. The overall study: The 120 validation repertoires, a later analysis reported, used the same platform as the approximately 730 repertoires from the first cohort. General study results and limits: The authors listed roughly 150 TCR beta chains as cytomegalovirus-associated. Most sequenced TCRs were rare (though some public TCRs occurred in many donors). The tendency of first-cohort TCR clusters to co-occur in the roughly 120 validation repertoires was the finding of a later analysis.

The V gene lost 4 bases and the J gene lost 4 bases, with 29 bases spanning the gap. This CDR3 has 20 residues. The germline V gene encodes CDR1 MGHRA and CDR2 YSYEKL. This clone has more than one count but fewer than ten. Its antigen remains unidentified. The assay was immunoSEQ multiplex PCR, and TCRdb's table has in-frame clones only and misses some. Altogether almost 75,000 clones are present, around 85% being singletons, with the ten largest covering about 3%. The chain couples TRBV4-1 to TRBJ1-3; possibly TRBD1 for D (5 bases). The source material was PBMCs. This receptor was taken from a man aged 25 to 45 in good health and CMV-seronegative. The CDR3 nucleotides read TGCGCCAGCAGCCCCCCGCTGTGGGGGAGGGGAGGATCGGGGGGAAACACCATATATTTT. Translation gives CASSPPLWGRGGSGGNTIYF.